Listed below are T cell receptor beta chains from one sample, sequenced in a study of T cell changes during pregnancy in multiple sclerosis. Assay: immunoSEQ multiplex PCR; the TCRdb copy retains only in-frame clones and omits some. The sample shows 39,000 or so clones, around 90% of them seen only once. Specimen: CD4+ T cells from peripheral blood mononuclear cells, collected after pregnancy. The receptors were gathered from a female donor in good health, enrolled as a control in a pregnancy study. Both conserved end residues are part of each CDR3. A D gene is named only where the DNA matches it firmly.

NA TRBV9 CASSEQGLDTGELFF
TRBD2 TRBV12-5 CASGWTGGPREQYF
NA TRBV6-1 CASWESSYNSPLHF
TRBD1 TRBV10-3 CAISLPEGGSNTEAFF
NA TRBV15 CATSRGPVNTGELFF
NA TRBV5-1 CASSRQDRNTEAFF
NA TRBV11-2 CASSFIPGNGELFF
TRBD2 TRBV7-2 CASSRWGASGSTPDTQYF
NA TRBV6-1 CATGGWGNEKLFF
TRBD2 TRBV6-4 CASSGSGRDNEQFF
NA TRBV5-1 CASSSRGSSSYNEQFF
TRBD2 TRBV19 CASSMGLVADTQYF
TRBD2 TRBV7-9 CASSSERGLGSSTDTQYF
TRBD1 TRBV27 CASSPGQGLAGYTF
TRBD1 TRBV27 CASRNRGPMYF
NA TRBV14 CASSQTRGSPAKNIQYF
NA TRBV12-5 CASGFGGNQPQHF
NA TRBV29-1 CSVETRMNTEAFF
NA TRBV18 CASSPSWGPSTDTQYF
TRBD2 TRBV29-1 CSVSSGGANEQFF
TRBD1 TRBV6-5 CASSAPGQGVYEQYF
NA TRBV2 CASSGGHSNTGELFF
TRBD1 TRBV7-8 CASSFARGTTNEKLFF
NA TRBV5-6 CASSLRAGALRANVLTF
NA TRBV10-1 CASSASTDTQYF
NA TRBV19 CASSTSGVVGQPQHF
TRBD1 TRBV7-8 CASSSGTVSSGNTIYF
NA TRBV7-2 CASNPPSRVLKTEAFF
NA TRBV10-3 CAISLVAASYEQYF
TRBD1 TRBV19 CASSRTGETEAFF
NA TRBV9 CASSVNGLNTEAFF
TRBD2 TRBV5-1 CASSQGLAGGPGRETQYF
TRBD1 TRBV10-3 CAISDHEGTGGTEAFF
NA TRBV20-1 CSAIDSLEAFF
TRBD1 TRBV11-3 CASRTETGAYEQFF
TRBD1 TRBV9 CASSSPTGVPNTEAFF
TRBD1 TRBV18 CASSPDRGEQYF
NA TRBV9 CASSPDQDITSNQPQHF
TRBD1 TRBV5-5 CASSGWTGYTDTQYF
TRBD1 TRBV6-6 CASSGIDRGSFGYTF
TRBD1 TRBV25-1 CASSESRTGQAAFF
NA TRBV19 CASRGGQGRTNEKLFF